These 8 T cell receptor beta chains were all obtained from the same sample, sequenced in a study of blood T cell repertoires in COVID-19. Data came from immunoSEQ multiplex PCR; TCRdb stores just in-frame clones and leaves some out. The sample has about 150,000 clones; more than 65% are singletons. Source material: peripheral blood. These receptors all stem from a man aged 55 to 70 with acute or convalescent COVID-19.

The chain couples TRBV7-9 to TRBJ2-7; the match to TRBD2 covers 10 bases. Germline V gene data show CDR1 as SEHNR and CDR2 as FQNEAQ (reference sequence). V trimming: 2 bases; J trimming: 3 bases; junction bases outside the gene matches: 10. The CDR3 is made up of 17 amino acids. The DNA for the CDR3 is TGTGCCAGCAGCTTACTAGAGGGGCCTAGCGGGAGCTACGAGCAGTACTTC. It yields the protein CASSLLEGPSGSYEQYF.

The CDR3: CASSLSQGEQYF. The DNA for the CDR3 is TGTGCCAGCAGTTTATCACAGGGCGAGCAGTACTTC. The chain recombines TRBV6-5 with TRBJ2-7, with D perhaps matching TRBD1 (6 bases). CDR3 length: 12 residues. V lost 4 bases and J lost 6, with 10 bases in between. CDR1 is MNHEY and CDR2 is SVGAGI in the germline V gene.

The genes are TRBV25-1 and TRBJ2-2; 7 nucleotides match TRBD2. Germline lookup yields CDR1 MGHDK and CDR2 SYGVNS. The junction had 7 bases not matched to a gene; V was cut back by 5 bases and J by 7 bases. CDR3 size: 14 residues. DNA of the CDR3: TGTGCCAGCAGTAGCAGGGTAGCGGGCGGGGAGCTGTTTTTT. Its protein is CASSSRVAGGELFF.

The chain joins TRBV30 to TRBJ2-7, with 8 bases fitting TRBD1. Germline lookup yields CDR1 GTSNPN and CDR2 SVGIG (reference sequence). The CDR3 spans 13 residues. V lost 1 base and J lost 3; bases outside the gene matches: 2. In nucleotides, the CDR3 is TGTGCCTGGAGTGAGGACAGGGACTACGAGCAGTACTTC. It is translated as CAWSEDRDYEQYF.

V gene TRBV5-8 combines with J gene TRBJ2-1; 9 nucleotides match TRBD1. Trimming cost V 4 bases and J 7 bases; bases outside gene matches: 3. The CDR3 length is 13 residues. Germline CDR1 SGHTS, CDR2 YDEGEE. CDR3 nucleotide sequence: TGTGCCAGCAGCCCACAGGGGGCGAATGAGCAGTTCTTC. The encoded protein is CASSPQGANEQFF. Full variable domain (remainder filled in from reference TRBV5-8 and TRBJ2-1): EAGVTQSPTHLIKTRGQQATLRCSPISGHTSVYWYQQALGLGLQFLLWYDEGEERNRGNFPPRFSGRQFPNYSSELNVNALELEDSALYLCASSPQGANEQFFGPGTRLTVL.

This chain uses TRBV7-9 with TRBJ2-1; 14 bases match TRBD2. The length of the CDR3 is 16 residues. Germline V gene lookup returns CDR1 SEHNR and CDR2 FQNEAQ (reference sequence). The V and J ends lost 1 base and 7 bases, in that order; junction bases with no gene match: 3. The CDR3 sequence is CASSLGLAGGRNEQFF. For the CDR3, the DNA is TGTGCCAGCAGCTTAGGACTAGCGGGAGGGCGGAATGAGCAGTTCTTC. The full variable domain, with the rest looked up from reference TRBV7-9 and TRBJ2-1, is DTGVSQNPRHKITKRGQNVTFRCDPISEHNRLYWYRQTLGQGPEFLTYFQNEAQLEKSRLLSDRFSAERPKGSFSTLEIQRTEQGDSAMYLCASSLGLAGGRNEQFFGPGTRLTVL.

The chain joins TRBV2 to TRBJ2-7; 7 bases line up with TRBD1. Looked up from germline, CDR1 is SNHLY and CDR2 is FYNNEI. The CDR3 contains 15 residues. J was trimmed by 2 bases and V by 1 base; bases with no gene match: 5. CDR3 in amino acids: CASSEGQGVPYEQYF. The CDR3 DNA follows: TGTGCCAGCAGTGAAGGTCAGGGGGTACCCTACGAGCAGTACTTC.

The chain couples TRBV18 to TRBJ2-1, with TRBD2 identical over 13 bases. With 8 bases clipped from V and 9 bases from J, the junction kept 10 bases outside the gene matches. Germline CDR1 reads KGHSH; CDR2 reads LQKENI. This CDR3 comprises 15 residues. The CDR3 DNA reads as TGTGCCAGCCGCAAATCAGGACTAGCGGGAGTTGAGCAGTTCTTC. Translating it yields CASRKSGLAGVEQFF.